This T cell receptor (beta chain) was sequenced in a study of blood T cell repertoires in COVID-19. Study-level information: The samples span acute and convalescent COVID-19 from the United States, Italy and Spain. Sources were T cells, B-cell-depleted T cells, or PBMCs; the material itself was cDNA or gDNA.

The authors' processing: From reference gene primer amplification, estimates of nucleated cell counts were derived. The method was immunoSEQ multiplex PCR; TCRdb's version includes in-frame clones alone and lacks a portion of them. V, J and clone size were drawn from that table, and D and trimming were deduced from the DNA. The sample has some 43,000 clones, about 80% seen once; the top ten hold more than 12%. Germline V lookup: CDR1 LGHNT, CDR2 FRNRAP. The CDR3 has 18 residues. Unmatched junction bases numbered 15, after V lost 5 bases and J lost 6 bases. Sample: peripheral blood. The clonotype comes from a man aged 50 to 59 with active or convalescent COVID-19. This sequence joins TRBV12-5 and TRBJ2-2, with 10 bases matching TRBD2. CDR3 DNA: TGTGCTAGTGGTCCCCAGGGAGCGGGGGGGCCGCGGTCCGGGGAGCTGTTTTTT. Translated, it gives CASGPQGAGGPRSGELFF. Full variable domain (outside the CDR3, taken from reference TRBV12-5 and TRBJ2-2): DARVTQTPRHKVTEMGQEVTMRCQPILGHNTVFWYRQTMMQGLELLAYFRNRAPLDDSGMPKDRFSAEMPDATLATLKIQPSEPRDSAVYFCASGPQGAGGPRSGELFFGEGSRLTVL.